A single sample gave rise to the 8 T cell receptor beta chains below, sequenced in a study of blood T cell repertoires in COVID-19. TCRdb's copy holds only in-frame clones and misses some; the assay was immunoSEQ multiplex PCR. The sample records over 200,000 clones, under 90% being singletons. Sequenced: PBMCs or T cells enriched from blood (not recorded which). The receptors derive from a young man who had recovered from COVID-19.

The table lists this clone with a count of one. The chain has TRBV5-1 and TRBJ1-5; 8 bases are a match to TRBD1. CDR1 is SGHRS, CDR2 YFSETQ, per germline. Trimming took 2 bases from V and 7 from J; bases not matched to a gene: 5. CDR3 length equals 14 residues. The CDR3: CASSLVAGGQPQHF. The CDR3 DNA reads TGCGCCAGCAGCTTAGTGGCAGGGGGCCAGCCCCAGCATTTT. Filled out from reference TRBV5-1 and TRBJ1-5, the complete variable domain reads KAGVTQTPRYLIKTRGQQVTLSCSPISGHRSVSWYQQTPGQGLQFLFEYFSETQRNKGNFPGRFSGRQFSNSRSEMNVSTLELGDSALYLCASSLVAGGQPQHFGDGTRLSIL.

The J gene is TRBJ2-7, the V gene TRBV4-1, with 8 bases matching TRBD1. Germline V gene lookup returns CDR1 MGHRA and CDR2 YSYEKL. After removal of 1 base from V and 4 bases from J, the junction contained 6 bases not matched to a gene. The CDR3 spans 15 residues. CDR3 loop: CASSQAAGGRYEQYF. CDR3 DNA sequence: TGCGCCAGCAGCCAAGCGGCAGGGGGCCGGTACGAGCAGTACTTC.

V gene TRBV5-6 combines with J gene TRBJ2-1; D gene uncertain. This CDR3 comprises 15 residues. In germline, CDR1 is SGHDT, CDR2 YYEEEE. Trimming removed 0 bases at V and 0 bases at J, with 7 bases between. CDR3 bases: TGTGCCAGCAGCTTGGCCCTATCCTCCTACAATGAGCAGTTCTTC. Amino acids: CASSLALSSYNEQFF. The complete variable domain, with remaining parts taken from reference TRBV5-6 and TRBJ2-1, reads DAGVTQSPTHLIKTRGQQVTLRCSPKSGHDTVSWYQQALGQGPQFIFQYYEEEERQRGNFPDRFSGHQFPNYSSELNVNALLLGDSALYLCASSLALSSYNEQFFGPGTRLTVL.

J is TRBJ2-7 and V is TRBV30; 11 bases line up with TRBD2. Trimming took 0 bases from V and 7 from J; bases not matched to a gene: 5. Germline CDR1 reads GTSNPN; CDR2 reads SVGIG (reference sequence). The CDR3 runs to 14 residues. In DNA form, the CDR3 reads TGTGCCTGGAGTGTACTAGCGGGAGCTGGTGAGCAGTACTTC. Protein product: CAWSVLAGAGEQYF.

The chain is built from TRBV3-1 (or the pseudogene TRBV3-2) and TRBJ2-1; the match to TRBD2 covers 7 bases. CDR1 and CDR2 (germline): LGHDT, YNNKEL (reference sequence). V shed 4 bases, J shed 3 bases, and the junction held 3 bases outside the gene matches. CDR3 length: 14 amino acids. CDR3 protein: CASSPQRGYNEQFF. CDR3 sequence (DNA): TGTGCCAGCAGCCCCCAGCGGGGCTACAATGAGCAGTTCTTC.

The J gene is TRBJ1-2, the V gene TRBV30; TRBD1 might be the D (6 bases). The CDR3 has 13 residues. V was trimmed by 0 bases and J by 8 bases, leaving 13 bases between them. CDR1 is GTSNPN and CDR2 is SVGIG in the germline V gene (reference sequence). CDR3 in amino acids: CAWSVTGGGGYTF. The CDR3 DNA is TGTGCCTGGAGTGTAACTGGGGGCGGCGGCTACACCTTC.

This clone was counted between two and nine times. The chain links TRBV7-8 to TRBJ1-5; D is unresolved. Germline-derived CDR1 and CDR2 are SGHVS and FQNEAQ. The V gene lost 0 bases and the J gene lost 2 bases, with 8 bases spanning the gap. The CDR3 sequence is 15 residues long. The CDR3 loop is CASSLASLGNQPQHF. The CDR3 coding sequence is TGTGCCAGCAGCTTAGCGAGTTTGGGCAATCAGCCCCAGCATTTT.

This chain connects TRBV28 to TRBJ1-2; D is possibly TRBD1 (5 bases). With 5 bases removed from V and 6 bases from J, the gap between germline ends came to 16 bases. Germline V lookup: CDR1 MDHEN, CDR2 SYDVKM. The CDR3 consists of 14 residues. CDR3 nucleotide sequence: TGTGCCAGCAGTCCTCCCGGAGGGGATCATGGCTACACCTTC. As protein: CASSPPGGDHGYTF.